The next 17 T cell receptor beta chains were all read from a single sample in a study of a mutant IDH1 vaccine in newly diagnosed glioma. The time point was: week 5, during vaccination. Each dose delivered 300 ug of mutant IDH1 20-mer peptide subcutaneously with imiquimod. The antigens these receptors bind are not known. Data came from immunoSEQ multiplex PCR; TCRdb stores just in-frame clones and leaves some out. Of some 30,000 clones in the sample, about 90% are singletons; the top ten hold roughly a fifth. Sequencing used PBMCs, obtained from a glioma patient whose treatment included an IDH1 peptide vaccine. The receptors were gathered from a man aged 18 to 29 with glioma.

The CDR3: CASSLARAQPQHF. The CDR3, as DNA: TGTGCCAGCAGTTTGGCCAGGGCGCAGCCCCAGCATTTT. The V gene is TRBV28, the J gene TRBJ1-5; the D gene is possibly TRBD1 (5 bases). The CDR3 has 13 amino acids. The V gene's germline CDR1 is MDHEN and CDR2 SYDVKM. V shed 3 bases and J shed 7 bases, with 10 bases lying between them.

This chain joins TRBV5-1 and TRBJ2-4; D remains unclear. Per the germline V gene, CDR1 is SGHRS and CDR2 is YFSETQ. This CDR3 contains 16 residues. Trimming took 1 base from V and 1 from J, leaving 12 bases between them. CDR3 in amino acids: CASSLWRLGAKNIQYF. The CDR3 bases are TGCGCCAGCAGCTTGTGGCGCCTAGGGGCCAAAAACATTCAGTACTTC.

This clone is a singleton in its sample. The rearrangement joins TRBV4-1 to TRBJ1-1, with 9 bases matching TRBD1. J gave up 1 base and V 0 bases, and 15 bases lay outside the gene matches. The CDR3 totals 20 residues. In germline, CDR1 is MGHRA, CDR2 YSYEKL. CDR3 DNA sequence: TGCGCCAGCAGCCAAGAATTGAAGCTGGACAGGGGTGAGGAGAACACTGAAGCTTTCTTT. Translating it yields CASSQELKLDRGEENTEAFF.

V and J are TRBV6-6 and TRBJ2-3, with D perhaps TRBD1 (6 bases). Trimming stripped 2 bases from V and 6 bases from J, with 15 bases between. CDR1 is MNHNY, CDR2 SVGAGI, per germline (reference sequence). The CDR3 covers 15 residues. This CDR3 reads CASSYPGHGSDTQYF. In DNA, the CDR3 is TGTGCCAGCAGTTACCCGGGACATGGATCGGATACGCAGTATTTT.

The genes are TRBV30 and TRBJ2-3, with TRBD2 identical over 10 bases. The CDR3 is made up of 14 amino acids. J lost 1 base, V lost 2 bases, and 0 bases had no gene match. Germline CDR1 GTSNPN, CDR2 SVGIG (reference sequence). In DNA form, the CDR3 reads TGTGCCTGGAGTAGCGGGGGGGGCACAGATACGCAGTATTTT. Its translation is CAWSSGGGTDTQYF.

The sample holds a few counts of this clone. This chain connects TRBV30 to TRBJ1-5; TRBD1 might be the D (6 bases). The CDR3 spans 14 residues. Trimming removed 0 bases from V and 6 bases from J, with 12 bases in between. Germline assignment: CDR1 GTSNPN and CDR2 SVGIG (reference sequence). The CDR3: CAWSVGGGVQPQHF. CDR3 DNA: TGTGCCTGGAGTGTAGGGGGGGGCGTTCAGCCCCAGCATTTT.

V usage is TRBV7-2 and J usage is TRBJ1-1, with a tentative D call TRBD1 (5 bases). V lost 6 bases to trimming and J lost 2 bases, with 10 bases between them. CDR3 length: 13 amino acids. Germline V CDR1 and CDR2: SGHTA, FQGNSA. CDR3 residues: CASSLQVNTEAFF. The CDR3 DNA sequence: TGTGCCAGCAGTCTACAGGTAAACACTGAAGCTTTCTTT.

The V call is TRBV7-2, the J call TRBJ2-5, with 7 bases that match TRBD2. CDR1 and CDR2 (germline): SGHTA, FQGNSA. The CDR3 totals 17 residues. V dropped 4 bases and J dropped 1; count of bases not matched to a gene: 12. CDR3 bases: TGTGCCAGCAGCTCCCGGACGATACGGACTAGCCAAGAGACCCAGTACTTC. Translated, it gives CASSSRTIRTSQETQYF.

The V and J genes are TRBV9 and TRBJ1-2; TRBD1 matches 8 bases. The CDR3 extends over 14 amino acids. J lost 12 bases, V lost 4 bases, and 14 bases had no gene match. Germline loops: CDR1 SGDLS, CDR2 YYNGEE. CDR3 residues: CASSLGNDRGGDTF. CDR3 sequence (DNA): TGTGCCAGCAGCCTGGGGAACGACAGGGGAGGTGACACCTTC.

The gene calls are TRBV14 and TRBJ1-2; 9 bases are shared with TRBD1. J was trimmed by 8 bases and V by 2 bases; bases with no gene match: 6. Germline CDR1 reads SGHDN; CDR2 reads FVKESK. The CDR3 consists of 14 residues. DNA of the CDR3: TGTGCCAGCAGCCAAAGGGACAGGGTTTTCGGCTACACCTTC. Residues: CASSQRDRVFGYTF.

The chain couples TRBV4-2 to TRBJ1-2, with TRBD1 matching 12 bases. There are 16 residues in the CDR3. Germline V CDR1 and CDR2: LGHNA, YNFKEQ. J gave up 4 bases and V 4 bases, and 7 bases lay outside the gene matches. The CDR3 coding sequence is TGTGCCAGCAGCCCAGATGGGACAGGGGGCATCTATGGCTACACCTTC. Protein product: CASSPDGTGGIYGYTF.

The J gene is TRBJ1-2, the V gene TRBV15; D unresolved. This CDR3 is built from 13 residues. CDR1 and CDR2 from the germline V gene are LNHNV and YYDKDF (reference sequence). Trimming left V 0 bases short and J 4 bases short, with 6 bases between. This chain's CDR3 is CATSRDGSYGYTF. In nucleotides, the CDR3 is TGTGCCACCAGCAGAGATGGCAGCTATGGCTACACCTTC. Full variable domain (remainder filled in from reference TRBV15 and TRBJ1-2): DAMVIQNPRYQVTQFGKPVTLSCSQTLNHNVMYWYQQKSSQAPKLLFHYYDKDFNNEADTPDNFQSRRPNTSFCFLDIRSPGLGDTAMYLCATSRDGSYGYTFGSGTRLTVV.

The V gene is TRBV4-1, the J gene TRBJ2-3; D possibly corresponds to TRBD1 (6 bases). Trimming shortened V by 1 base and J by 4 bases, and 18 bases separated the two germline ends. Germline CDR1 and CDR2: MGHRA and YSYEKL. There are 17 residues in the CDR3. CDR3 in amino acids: CASSQGQGLLRADTQYF. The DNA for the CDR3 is TGCGCCAGCAGCCAAGGTCAGGGGCTCCTCAGAGCAGATACGCAGTATTTT.

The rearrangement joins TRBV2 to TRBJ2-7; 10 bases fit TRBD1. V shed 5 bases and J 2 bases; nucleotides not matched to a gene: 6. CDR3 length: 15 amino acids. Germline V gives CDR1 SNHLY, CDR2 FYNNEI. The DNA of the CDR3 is TGTGCCAGCAGTAGGCTAGGGACAGGGGCCTACGAGCAGTACTTC. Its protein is CASSRLGTGAYEQYF.

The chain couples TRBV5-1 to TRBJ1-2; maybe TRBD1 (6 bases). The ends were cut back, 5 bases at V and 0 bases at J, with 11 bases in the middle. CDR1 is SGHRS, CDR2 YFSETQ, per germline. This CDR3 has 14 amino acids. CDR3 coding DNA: TGCGCCAGCAGACCAGGACAGCCTAACTATGGCTACACCTTC. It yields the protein CASRPGQPNYGYTF. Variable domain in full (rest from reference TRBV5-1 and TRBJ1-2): KAGVTQTPRYLIKTRGQQVTLSCSPISGHRSVSWYQQTPGQGLQFLFEYFSETQRNKGNFPGRFSGRQFSNSRSEMNVSTLELGDSALYLCASRPGQPNYGYTFGSGTRLTVV.

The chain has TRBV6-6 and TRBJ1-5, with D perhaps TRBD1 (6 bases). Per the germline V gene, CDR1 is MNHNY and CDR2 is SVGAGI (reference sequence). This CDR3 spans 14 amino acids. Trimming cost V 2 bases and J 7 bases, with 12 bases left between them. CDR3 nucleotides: TGTGCCAGCAGTTACCGGGGGCTAGGGCAGCCCCAGCATTTT. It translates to CASSYRGLGQPQHF.

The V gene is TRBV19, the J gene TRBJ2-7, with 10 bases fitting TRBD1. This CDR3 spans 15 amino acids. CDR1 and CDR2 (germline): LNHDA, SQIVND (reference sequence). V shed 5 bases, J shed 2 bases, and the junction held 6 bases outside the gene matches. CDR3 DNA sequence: TGTGCCAGTAGTCTCGGACAGGGGGTTACCTACGAGCAGTACTTC. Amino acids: CASSLGQGVTYEQYF.